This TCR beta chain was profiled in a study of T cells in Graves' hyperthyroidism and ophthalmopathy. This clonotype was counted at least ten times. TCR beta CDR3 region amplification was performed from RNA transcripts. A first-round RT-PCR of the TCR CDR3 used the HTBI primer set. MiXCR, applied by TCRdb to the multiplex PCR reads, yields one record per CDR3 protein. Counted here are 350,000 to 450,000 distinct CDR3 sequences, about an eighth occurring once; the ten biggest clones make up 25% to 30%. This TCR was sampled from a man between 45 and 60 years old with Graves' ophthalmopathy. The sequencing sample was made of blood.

Here the CDR3 reads CASSEGAEPTDTQYF. CDR3 nucleotides: TGTGCCAGCAGTGAAGGAGCGGAGCCCACAGATACGCAGTATTTT. V and J are TRBV2 and TRBJ2-3, with D possibly matching TRBD2 (5 bases). The CDR3 length is 15 residues. Germline V lookup: CDR1 SNHLY, CDR2 FYNNEI. Trimming removed 1 base from V and 2 bases from J, with 10 bases in between.